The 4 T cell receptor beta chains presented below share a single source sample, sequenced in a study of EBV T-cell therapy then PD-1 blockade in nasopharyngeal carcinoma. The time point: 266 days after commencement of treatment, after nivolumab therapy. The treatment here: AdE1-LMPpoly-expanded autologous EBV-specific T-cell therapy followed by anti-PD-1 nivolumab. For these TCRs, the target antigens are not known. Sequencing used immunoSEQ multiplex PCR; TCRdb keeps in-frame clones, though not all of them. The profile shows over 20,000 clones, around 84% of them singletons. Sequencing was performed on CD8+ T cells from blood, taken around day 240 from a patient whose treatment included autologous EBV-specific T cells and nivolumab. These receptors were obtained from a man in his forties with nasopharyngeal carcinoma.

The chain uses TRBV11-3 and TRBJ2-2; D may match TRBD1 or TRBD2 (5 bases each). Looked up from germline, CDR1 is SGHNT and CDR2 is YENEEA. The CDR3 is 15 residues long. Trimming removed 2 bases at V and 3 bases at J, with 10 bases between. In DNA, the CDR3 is TGTGCCAGCAGCTTATGGACGGGGCACACCGGGGAGCTGTTTTTT. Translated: CASSLWTGHTGELFF.

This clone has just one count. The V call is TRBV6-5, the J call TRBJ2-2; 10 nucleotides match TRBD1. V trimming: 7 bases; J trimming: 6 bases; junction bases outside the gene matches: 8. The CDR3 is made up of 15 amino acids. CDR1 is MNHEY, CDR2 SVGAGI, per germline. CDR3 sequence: CASTPGTGEAGELFF. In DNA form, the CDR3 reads TGTGCCAGCACCCCAGGGACAGGGGAGGCCGGGGAGCTGTTTTTT.

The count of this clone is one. CDR3 in amino acids: CASSLGGGDYEQYF. As DNA, the CDR3 is TGTGCCAGCAGCTTGGGAGGAGGGGATTACGAGCAGTACTTC. The V and J genes are TRBV5-6 and TRBJ2-7; tentative D call: TRBD2 (6 bases). The V end was cut by 0 bases, the J end by 4 bases, with 11 bases between. The germline V gene encodes CDR1 SGHDT and CDR2 YYEEEE. The length of the CDR3 is 14 residues.

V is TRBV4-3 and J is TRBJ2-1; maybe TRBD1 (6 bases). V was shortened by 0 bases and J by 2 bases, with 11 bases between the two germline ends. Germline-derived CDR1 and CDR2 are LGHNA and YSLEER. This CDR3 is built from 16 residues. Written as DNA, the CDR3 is TGCGCCAGCAGCCAAGAATGGGGGCTTACCTACAATGAGCAGTTCTTC. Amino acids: CASSQEWGLTYNEQFF.